The next 8 T cell receptor beta chains were all read from a single sample in a study of regulatory T cells in long-lasting Graves disease. Time point of the sample: persistent/refractory GD, antithyroid drugs over 5 years with positive TRAb. Generation of the TCR library employed RNA extracted from PBMCs. Arm-PCR of CDR3 regions and iRepertoire HTBI primers were used to build TCR beta libraries. TCRdb analysed the multiplex PCR reads with MiXCR anew, one entry per CDR3 protein. The repertoire holds almost 350,000 distinct CDR3 sequences, with about 18% as singletons. The input for sequencing was peripheral blood mononuclear cells (PBMCs), taken when the disease was refractory, from a patient treated with antithyroid drugs. Every receptor here comes from a female donor with Graves disease.

This clonotype was counted ten times or more. V and J are TRBV28 and TRBJ2-2, with 8 bases that match TRBD1. The CDR3 is 17 amino acids. V shed 6 bases, J shed 5 bases, and the junction held 14 bases outside the gene matches. Germline V gene data show CDR1 as MDHEN and CDR2 as SYDVKM. The CDR3 DNA follows: TGTGCCAGCAGGAATTCGGGACAGGAGATTTATACCGGGGAGCTGTTTTTT. Encoded protein: CASRNSGQEIYTGELFF.

This clonotype showed up just a few times. This chain links TRBV30 with TRBJ1-1; perhaps TRBD1 as D (6 bases). The CDR3 is made up of 18 amino acids. Trimming removed 5 bases at V and 0 bases at J, with 25 bases between. The germline V gene encodes CDR1 GTSNPN and CDR2 SVGIG (reference sequence). CDR3 bases: TGTGCCTGGCGGACAGTCCCGTCGCATTGGTCCTTGAACACTGAAGCTTTCTTT. This gives the protein CAWRTVPSHWSLNTEAFF.

Details on this clonotype: The CDR3 ends on some other residue instead of the conserved phenylalanine or tryptophan, so this is likely a read error. V and J are TRBV2 and TRBJ2-1, with 7 nucleotides matching TRBD1. The junction had 3 bases not matched to a gene; V was cut back by 4 bases and J by 6 bases. The germline CDR1 and CDR2 sequences are SNHLY and FYNNEI. This CDR3 has 13 residues. The CDR3 sequence is CASSGAGGNEQFL. In DNA form, the CDR3 reads TGTGCCAGCAGTGGGGCAGGGGGCAATGAGCAGTTCCTC.

For the CDR3, the DNA is TGCGCCAGCAGCCAAGACCAGGGGGTAGTCGCTGAAGCTTTCTTT. It yields the protein CASSQDQGVVAEAFF. The gene calls are TRBV4-3 and TRBJ1-1, with TRBD1 identical over 7 bases. The CDR3 spans 15 residues. Trimming took 0 bases from V and 6 from J; bases not matched to a gene: 7. In germline, CDR1 is LGHNA, CDR2 YSLEER.

This clonotype was observed many times. The chain couples TRBV12-3 or TRBV12-4 to TRBJ2-5; D ambiguous. The CDR3 runs 14 residues. V gave up 6 bases and J gave up 2 bases, with 13 bases separating them. CDR3: CASSRPQYQETQYF. The CDR3 DNA reads TGTGCCAGCAGCCGGCCGCAGTATCAAGAGACCCAGTACTTC.

The sample holds a few counts of this clonotype. The rearrangement joins TRBV20-1 to TRBJ2-7, with 9 bases aligning to TRBD2. CDR1 DFQATT and CDR2 SNEGSKA come from the germline V gene (reference sequence). The CDR3 is made up of 12 amino acids. V shed 6 bases and J 5 bases; nucleotides not matched to a gene: 5. CDR3 DNA: TGCAGTGCCCGGACTAGCGCAGACGAGCAGTACTTC. Amino acids: CSARTSADEQYF.

Here the CDR3 reads CASSPLGAGTGELFF. CDR3 DNA: TGTGCCAGCAGTCCCTTGGGGGCAGGGACCGGGGAGCTGTTTTTT. V gene TRBV28 combines with J gene TRBJ2-2; possible D gene TRBD1, 6 bases. The CDR3 extends over 15 amino acids. Trimming left V 5 bases short and J 5 bases short, with 15 bases between. The germline CDR1 and CDR2 sequences are MDHEN and SYDVKM.

The rearrangement links TRBV19 to TRBJ1-2, with no clear D. Germline CDR1 LNHDA, CDR2 SQIVND (reference sequence). This CDR3 is built from 19 residues. The V end was cut by 4 bases, the J end by 7 bases, with 31 bases between. As DNA, the CDR3 is TGTGCCAGTAGTAACCTTCCGGTGGGTCCGGCCTTTTTAGAAGGTGGCTACACCTTC. Protein product: CASSNLPVGPAFLEGGYTF. Drawing the rest from reference TRBV19 and TRBJ1-2, the complete variable domain is DGGITQSPKYLFRKEGQNVTLSCEQNLNHDAMYWYRQDPGQGLRLIYYSQIVNDFQKGDIAEGYSVSREKKESFPLTVTSAQKNPTAFYLCASSNLPVGPAFLEGGYTFGSGTRLTVV.